This T cell receptor (beta chain) emerged from a study of OX40 agonist ivuxolimab in advanced cancers. The study, taken as a whole, reports: Expanded clones belonging to CD8+ T cells outnumbered, on average, those of CD4+.

This clone was seen a single time. Its matching antigen is unknown. Produced via immunoSEQ multiplex PCR; TCRdb's table is partial and in-frame only. The table lists 50,000 to 65,000 clones, 75% to 90% of them singletons. Trimming left V 0 bases short and J 10 bases short, with 15 bases between. CDR3 length: 14 residues. Germline loops: CDR1 GTSNPN, CDR2 SVGIG (reference sequence). This TCR was sampled from an adult with an advanced solid tumor such as melanoma, head and neck, liver or kidney cancer. The chain carries TRBV30 and TRBJ1-4, with D possibly matching TRBD1 (5 bases). The material was CD4+ or CD8+ T cells sorted from blood, obtained in a trial of the OX40 agonist ivuxolimab. The CDR3 coding sequence is TGTGCCTGGAGTGTTCAGAAGTCGGGGGGAAAACTGTTTTTT. Its protein is CAWSVQKSGGKLFF.